This T cell receptor beta chain was recorded in a study of beta chain features in type 1 diabetes. The study, taken as a whole, reports: PCR may have favored shorter templates equally in patients and controls.

The V gene lost 1 base and the J gene lost 5 bases, with 11 bases spanning the gap. The CDR3 extends over 13 amino acids. CDR1 is GTSNPN, CDR2 SVGIG, per germline (reference sequence). This clone was seen more than once but under ten times. The antigen is undetermined. Expressed TCRB transcripts were sequenced because the isolated RNA had all been reverse transcribed beforehand. Sequenced naive, central memory and regulatory T cell samples produced an average of roughly 3.5 million reads. Only in-frame clones appear in the TCRdb table, and some are missing; sequencing was by immunoSEQ multiplex PCR. The sample carries about 130,000 clones, around a tenth recorded once.

The sample taken for sequencing was central memory CD4+ T cells from blood. This sequence joins TRBV30 and TRBJ1-2; no reliable D call. This clonotype was sampled from a man between 18 and 29 years old in good health. CDR3 bases: TGTGCCTGGAGTGGGTTTCTCGGGTATGGCTACACCTTC. Protein sequence: CAWSGFLGYGYTF.